This TCR beta chain derives from a study of blood T cell repertoires in COVID-19. V dropped 0 bases and J dropped 4 bases, with 9 bases sitting between them. The germline V gene encodes CDR1 GTSNPN and CDR2 SVGIG (reference sequence). CDR3 size: 13 residues. In its sample, this clone was seen a few times. Generated by immunoSEQ multiplex PCR, the TCRdb table keeps only in-frame clones and is missing some. Of about 300,000 clones detected, approximately 84% appear once; the ten largest clones hold roughly 4.5%. The sample comprised PBMCs or T cells enriched from blood (not recorded which). This TCR was sampled from a man younger than 45 who had recovered from COVID-19. The chain links TRBV30 to TRBJ1-1; no firm D call. The CDR3 loop is CAWSVREGTEAFF. The CDR3 DNA sequence: TGTGCCTGGAGTGTACGGGAGGGCACTGAAGCTTTCTTT.